What follows describes a single TCR beta chain. There is no known antigen for this receptor. Per-base quality was not reported, and no clone a single base away is much larger than it. This specimen comes from a study of cytomegalovirus exposure and HLA in healthy donors listed by TCRdb under 2017. Study-level background: In an earlier analysis of roughly 590 of the donors, around 290 Gb of sequence data and 90 million to 120 million unique TCR beta sequences from about 190 million T cells were reported. Approximately 300 gigabases of sequencing data and around 85 million unique TCR sequences made up an early release that covered approximately 620 HLA-typed donors. Of the approximately 400 genotyped donors, over 70% fell in the genetic ancestry cluster associated with self-reported Caucasian donors. The study aimed to test whether signatures of past pathogen exposure could be identified by cataloging public T cell receptors. The study used immunosequencing to profile the T cell repertoires of approximately 630 subjects and linked those repertoires to cytomegalovirus serostatus. A separate validation cohort of some 130 different subjects was used in addition to the roughly 640-subject first cohort. High-throughput TCR immunosequencing, statistical association of individual TCRs with disease status, and machine learning were combined to predict cytomegalovirus infection status. A later analysis re-examined previously published TCR beta repertoires from over 500 donors and added high-resolution HLA genotyping to investigate patterns of TCR occurrence. The later analysis used no new phenotypic data to find candidate immune exposures, relying instead on TCR beta sequences and their occurrence across donors. In an earlier analysis of over 550 of the donors, high-throughput TCR beta sequencing was used to judge whether each TCR beta V gene segment behaved as functional or pseudogenic. Donor age, sex, ethnicity and CMV serostatus were collected together with the repertoire data. A later genetic analysis took genome-wide SNP genotypes for about 65% of the 666 donors and used that subset as a discovery cohort. All discovery cohort repertoires had been generated using a single sequencing platform. Both class I and class II loci were covered by HLA typing, at four-digit resolution. Typing coverage varied by locus: about 620-640 donors for A, B, C, DRB1 and DQB1; approximately 520 for DQA1; 606 for DPA1; roughly 450 for DPB1. Roughly 5 DR-DQ haplotypes were treated as single units for association and clustering because of strong linkage in the cohort. Across roughly 420 genotyped donors of the cohort, an average of approximately 220,000 unique TCR beta nucleotide sequences per donor were sequenced, and approximately 17% of those sequences were non-productive. Here is what the overall study found, with its caveats: A further reported finding was that TCR beta sequences accurately predicted the HLA-A and HLA-B alleles for most subjects in the first cohort. A later genetic analysis associated a missense DCLRE1C variant with V-gene and J-gene trimming of TCR beta chains, and an independent cohort replicated the association. A total of some 180 TCR beta chains were listed by the study as associated with cytomegalovirus. A cluster of highly shared sequence variants was judged likely to represent a technical artifact of the sequencing pipeline. Sequencing depth was assumed to be roughly uniform across donors in the presence/absence analyses, though that assumption may not hold. Because the 87-base-pair reads could not distinguish some IMGT-functional V segments, including TRBV6-2 and TRBV6-3, those segments were excluded. Assigning TCR associations to individual alleles was difficult when HLA alleles, especially DR and DQ, strongly co-occurred. Most CMV-associated TCR beta chains appeared to be HLA-restricted in a later analysis, and the HLA associations seemed to be driven largely by CMV exposure. According to a later analysis, parvovirus B19, influenza, CMV and Epstein-Barr virus appeared linked to several top co-occurrence clusters. A few of the identified cytomegalovirus-associated TCR beta chains were confirmed in vitro to be specific for cytomegalovirus antigens. A later analysis found that HLA-associated TCR beta chains were more clonally expanded and had lower generation probabilities than equally common non-associated chains. Linkage disequilibrium might explain the correlated functional status among segregating V segments, but an unknown experimental factor could not be ruled out. The authors suggested that the approach could potentially be extended to other disease states and immunological phenotypes. For the cohort, immune exposure information was limited to CMV serostatus. This cohort had only TCR beta chains sequenced, and the lack of alpha or paired-chain data limited which features could be detected. Because HLA typing was missing for some donors at each locus, association tests included only the typed subset. Most TCR sequences were observed very rarely across donors, whereas some public TCRs were present in many individuals. In a later analysis, some 18,000 TCR beta sequences were associated with specific HLA alleles at a false discovery rate of 0.05. Cytomegalovirus status was reported to be diagnosed by the classifier with high specificity and sensitivity in both the original and validation cohorts. In an earlier analysis of 587 of the donors, most TCR beta V segments appeared in productive rearrangements about 87% or about 30% of the time, broadly matching IMGT annotations. Compared with the 666-donor mean, donors in an Asian-associated ancestry cluster had fewer N-insertions in productive TCRs, according to a later genetic analysis. A later analysis found that TCR association rates varied across HLA loci, with DRB1 alleles showing the most associated TCRs and HLA-C alleles the fewest. The earlier analysis of almost 600 of the donors excluded some 15 rarely observed V segments, including chromosome 9 orphons, because counts were too low.

The germline V gene provides CDR1 KGHSH and CDR2 LQKENI. For this chain, trimming is 4 bases at the V end and 3 bases at the J end, and the number of junction bases without a gene match is 7. Taken from cysteine to phenylalanine, the CDR3 has 15 residues. Only the CDR3 region is kept as DNA, spanning 45 bases read in frame from base 1. Libraries were prepared through the immunoSEQ multiplex PCR assay. The multiplex PCR relied on a mix of 60 forward primers for TCR Vbeta segments and 13 reverse primers for TCR Jbeta segments. A multiplex PCR assay on genomic DNA amplified the CDR3 region of rearranged TCR beta genes. The amplified TCR beta libraries were sequenced on the Illumina HiSeq System as 87-base-pair reads. In the original analysis: A later analysis counted tens of millions of unique TCR beta chains across the 650 to 700 repertoires, and 10 million to 11 million of these chains were shared by at least two donors. Raw reads were error-corrected and collapsed into unique sequences with a nearest-neighbor algorithm that merged closely related sequences to remove PCR and sequencing errors. To assign V, D and J gene segments, CDR3 sequences were aligned to IMGT reference sequences. For a sequence to be retained, a match of at least six nucleotides was required to both a V gene segment and a J gene segment. Rearrangements were classified as productive when the CDR3 lacked stop codons and remained in frame with V and J, and all other rearrangements were classified as non-productive. Following IMGT convention, CDR3 was defined as the stretch from the second conserved V-encoded cysteine up to the conserved J-encoded phenylalanine. The earlier analysis of some 580 of the donors excluded any sequence lacking an unambiguous match to a single V gene segment. An earlier analysis of 587 of the donors called V segments functional above 56.7% productive rearrangements and segregating when the between-donor standard deviation exceeded 5%. A statistical classification framework was built to diagnose cytomegalovirus status from the catalog of TCR beta chain sequences. V and J gene assignment, in a later analysis, came from comparing TCR nucleotide sequences with IMGT/GENE-DB human TR gene sequences. A later analysis assigned CDR3 sequences and most-parsimonious VDJ recombination scenarios with the TCRdist pipeline. In a later analysis, each TCR beta chain was defined by its CDR3 amino acid sequence together with its V-gene family, and reads lacking a unique V-gene family were excluded. A later analysis removed 450 to 600 highly shared, low-generation-probability nucleotide sequences to deal with suspected cross-contamination and a sequencing artifact. For each public chain, a later analysis derived a clonal expansion index from normalized ranks of inferred template counts within each repertoire. Generation probabilities in a later analysis came from a VDJ recombination model fitted to out-of-frame rearrangements, and those results were checked against IGoR. In a later analysis, hypergeometric tests were used to score TCR-TCR, TCR-HLA and TCR-CMV co-occurrence, with a repertoire-size bias correction applied to TCR pairs. A later analysis estimated false discovery rates by permuting HLA or CMV assignments 20 times. In a later analysis, co-occurring TCRs were grouped using DBSCAN, with TCRdist sequence similarity added in when clustering inside HLA-allele-positive subsets. For co-occurrence clustering, repertoires with fewer than 30,000 or more than 120,000 public chains were excluded, along with four or five repertoires with anomalous nucleotide sharing. TCRdb re-hosts the immuneACCESS table, in-frame sequences only. Its copies lack some clones; in the studies checked, an unresolved V gene accounts for under half of them, and the cause for the rest is not known. D and trimming come from the DNA, and the V and J calls and clone size come from that table. Across this sample there are 200,000 to 250,000 clones, with approximately 78% seen only once. Of the sample, 2.5% to 3.5% is held by the ten largest clones.

The cohort consisted of 650 to 700 healthy bone marrow donors. At the time of sampling, every cohort member was nominally healthy, though immune exposures that went unrecorded were likely present. The donor was CMV seronegative and was included in the group of a few hundred seronegative cohort members. A peripheral blood sample was provided by each donor, and peripheral blood mononuclear cells were used for TCR beta sequencing. Genomic DNA extraction from the blood cell samples was performed with the Qiagen DNeasy Blood Extraction Kit. The material sequenced was PBMCs. The origin of this receptor is a woman aged 40 to 55 in good health and CMV-seronegative. The chain was built from TRBV18 and TRBJ1-1, and 8 junctional nucleotides match TRBD1. CDR3 sequence: CASSLQDRGYTEAFF. The nucleotides are TGTGCCAGCTCACTTCAAGACAGGGGTTACACTGAAGCTTTCTTT.